In this sample, the clone carrying this T cell receptor (beta chain) turned up many times. What it binds is not known. This sample stems from a study of tumor and adjacent non-tumor tissue in lung cancer. Study summary: Samples averaged around 3.9 million productive TCRbeta reads each.

The CDR3 extends over 13 amino acids. V was clipped by 3 bases and J by 7 bases, with 13 bases between them. Looked up from germline, CDR1 is LNHNV and CDR2 is YYDKDF (reference sequence). Regarding the study as a whole: Compared with tumor, normal lung showed significantly lower TCR diversity. Tumor repertoires had a smaller top 100 clone share than normal lung.

The template was RNA from unsorted bulk tissue. The normal lung tissue was taken more than 3 cm from the tumor edge. Three rounds of nested PCR, following a modified ARM-PCR protocol, produced the TCRbeta library. TCRdb processed the multiplex PCR reads anew with MiXCR; each CDR3 protein has one entry. Of over 100,000 distinct CDR3 sequences in the sample, under 65% were seen once. Sample: distant non-tumor lung tissue. The TCR comes from a man aged 60 to 75 with non-small cell lung cancer. This sequence joins TRBV15 and TRBJ2-7, with D possibly matching TRBD1 (6 bases). The CDR3 DNA follows: TGTGCCACCAGCAGCATCGCAGGGGAGGAGCAGTACTTC. Translated: CATSSIAGEEQYF.